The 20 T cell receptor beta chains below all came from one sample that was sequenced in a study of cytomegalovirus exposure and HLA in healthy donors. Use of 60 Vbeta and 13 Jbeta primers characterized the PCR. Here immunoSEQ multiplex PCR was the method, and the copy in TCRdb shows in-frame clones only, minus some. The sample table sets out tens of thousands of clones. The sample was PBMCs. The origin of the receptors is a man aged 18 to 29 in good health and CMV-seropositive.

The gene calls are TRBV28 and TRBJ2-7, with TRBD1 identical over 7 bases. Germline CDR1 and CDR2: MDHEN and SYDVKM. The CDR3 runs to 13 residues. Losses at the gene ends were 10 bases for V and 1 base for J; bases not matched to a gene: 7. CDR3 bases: TGTGCCACCCTCTGGACAGGTTCCTACGAGCAGTACTTC. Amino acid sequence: CATLWTGSYEQYF. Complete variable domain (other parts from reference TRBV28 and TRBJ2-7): DVKVTQSSRYLVKRTGEKVFLECVQDMDHENMFWYRQDPGLGLRLIYFSYDVKMKEKGDIPEGYSVSREKKERFSLILESASTNQTSMYLCATLWTGSYEQYFGPGTRLTVT.

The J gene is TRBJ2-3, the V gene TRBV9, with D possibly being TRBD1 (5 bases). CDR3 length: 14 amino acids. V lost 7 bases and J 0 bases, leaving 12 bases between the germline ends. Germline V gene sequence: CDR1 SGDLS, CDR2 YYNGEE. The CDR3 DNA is TGTGCCAGCTCGACAGTGATTAGCACAGATACGCAGTATTTT. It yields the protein CASSTVISTDTQYF.

This CDR3 is CASSQAQGSPLHF. DNA of the CDR3: TGTGCCAGCAGCCAAGCACAGGGGTCACCCCTCCACTTT. The rearrangement uses TRBV14 and TRBJ1-6; 7 bases fit TRBD1. CDR1 and CDR2 from the germline V gene are SGHDN and FVKESK. Trimming cost V 1 base and J 10 bases; bases outside gene matches: 1. The CDR3 is 13 residues long.

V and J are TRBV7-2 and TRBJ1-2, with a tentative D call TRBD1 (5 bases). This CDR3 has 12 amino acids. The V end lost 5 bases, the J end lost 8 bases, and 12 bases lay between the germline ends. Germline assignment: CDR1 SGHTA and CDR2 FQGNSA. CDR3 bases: TGTGCCAGCAGCCCAGGGTGGATAGGCTACACCTTC. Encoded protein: CASSPGWIGYTF.

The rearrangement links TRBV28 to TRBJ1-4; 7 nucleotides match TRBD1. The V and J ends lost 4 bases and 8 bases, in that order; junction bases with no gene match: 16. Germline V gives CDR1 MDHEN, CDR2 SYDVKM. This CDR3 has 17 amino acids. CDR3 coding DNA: TGTGCCAGCAGTTACCCACTTAACAGGGGATTAGGGGAAAAACTGTTTTTT. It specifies CASSYPLNRGLGEKLFF.

The CDR3 protein is CASSYGRVTEAFF. CDR3 nucleotide sequence: TGTGCCAGCAGTTACGGGCGGGTCACTGAAGCTTTCTTT. The rearrangement links TRBV6-5 to TRBJ1-1; D is unclear. V was pared by 2 bases and J by 4 bases, with 8 bases between. The length of the CDR3 is 13 residues. Per germline, CDR1 MNHEY and CDR2 SVGAGI.

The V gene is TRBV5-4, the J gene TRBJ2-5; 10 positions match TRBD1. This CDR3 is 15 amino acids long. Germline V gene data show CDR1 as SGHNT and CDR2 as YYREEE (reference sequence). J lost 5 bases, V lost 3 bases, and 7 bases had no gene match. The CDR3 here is CASSSPGQGSETQYF. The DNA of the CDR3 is TGTGCCAGCAGCTCGCCGGGACAGGGGTCGGAGACCCAGTACTTC.

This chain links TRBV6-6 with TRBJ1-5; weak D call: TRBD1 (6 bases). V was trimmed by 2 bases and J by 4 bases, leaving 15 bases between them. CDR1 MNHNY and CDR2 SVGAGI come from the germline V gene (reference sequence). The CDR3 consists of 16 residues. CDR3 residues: CASSYPEGVGNQPQHF. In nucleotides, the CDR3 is TGTGCCAGCAGTTACCCAGAGGGGGTTGGTAATCAGCCCCAGCATTTT.

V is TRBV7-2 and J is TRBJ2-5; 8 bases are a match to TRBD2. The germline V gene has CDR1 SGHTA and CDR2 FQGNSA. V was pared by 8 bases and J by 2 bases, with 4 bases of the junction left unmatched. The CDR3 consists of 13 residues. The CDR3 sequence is CASRPGGQETQYF. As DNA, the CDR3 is TGTGCCAGCCGACCGGGGGGGCAAGAGACCCAGTACTTC.

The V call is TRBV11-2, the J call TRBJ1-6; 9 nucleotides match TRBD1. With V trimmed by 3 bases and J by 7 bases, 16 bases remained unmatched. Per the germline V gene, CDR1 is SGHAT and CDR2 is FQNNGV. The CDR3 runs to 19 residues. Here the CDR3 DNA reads TGTGCCAGCAGCTTTGTAAGGGGACAGGGACTCAATTCCAATTCACCCCTCCACTTT. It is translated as CASSFVRGQGLNSNSPLHF.

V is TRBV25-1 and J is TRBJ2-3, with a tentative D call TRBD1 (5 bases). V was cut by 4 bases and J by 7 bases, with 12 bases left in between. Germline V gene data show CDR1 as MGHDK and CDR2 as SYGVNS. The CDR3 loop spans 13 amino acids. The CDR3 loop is CASSGTGYYTQYF. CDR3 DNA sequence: TGTGCCAGCAGTGGAACAGGTTACTATACGCAGTATTTT.

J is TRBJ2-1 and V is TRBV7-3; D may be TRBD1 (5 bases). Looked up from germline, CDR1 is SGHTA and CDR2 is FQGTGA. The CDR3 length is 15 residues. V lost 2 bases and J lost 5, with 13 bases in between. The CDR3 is CASSLVQGKHNEQFF. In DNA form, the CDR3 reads TGTGCCAGCAGCTTAGTCCAGGGCAAACACAATGAGCAGTTCTTC.

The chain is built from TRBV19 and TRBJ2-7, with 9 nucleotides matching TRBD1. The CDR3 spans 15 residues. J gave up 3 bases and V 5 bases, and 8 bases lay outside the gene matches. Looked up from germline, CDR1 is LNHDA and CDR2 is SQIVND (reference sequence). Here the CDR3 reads CASSEPGTGNYEQYF. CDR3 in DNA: TGTGCCAGTAGTGAACCCGGGACAGGGAACTACGAGCAGTACTTC.

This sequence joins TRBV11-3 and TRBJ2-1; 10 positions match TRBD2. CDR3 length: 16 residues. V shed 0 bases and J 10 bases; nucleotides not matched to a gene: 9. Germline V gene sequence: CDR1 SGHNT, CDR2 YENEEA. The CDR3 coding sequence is TGTGCCAGCAGCTTAGATGTTAGTAGCGGGAGGACAGAGCAGTTCTTC. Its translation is CASSLDVSSGRTEQFF.

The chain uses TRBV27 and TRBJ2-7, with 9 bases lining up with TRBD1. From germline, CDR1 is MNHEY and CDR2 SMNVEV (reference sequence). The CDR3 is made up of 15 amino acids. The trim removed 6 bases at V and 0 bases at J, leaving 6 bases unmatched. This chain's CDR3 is CASSPGTGHSYEQYF. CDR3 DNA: TGTGCCAGCAGCCCCGGGACAGGGCACTCCTACGAGCAGTACTTC.

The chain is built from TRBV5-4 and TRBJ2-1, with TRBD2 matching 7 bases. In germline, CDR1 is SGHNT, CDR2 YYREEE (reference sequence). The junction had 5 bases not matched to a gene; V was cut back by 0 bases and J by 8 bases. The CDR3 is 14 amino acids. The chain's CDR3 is CASSLAGGFDEQFF. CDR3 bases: TGTGCCAGCAGCTTGGCGGGGGGTTTTGATGAGCAGTTCTTC.

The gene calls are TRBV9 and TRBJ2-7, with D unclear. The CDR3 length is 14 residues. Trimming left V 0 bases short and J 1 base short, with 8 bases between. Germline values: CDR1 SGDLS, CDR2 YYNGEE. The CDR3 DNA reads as TGTGCCAGCAGCGTAGGCCTCACATCCTACGAGCAGTACTTC. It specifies CASSVGLTSYEQYF.

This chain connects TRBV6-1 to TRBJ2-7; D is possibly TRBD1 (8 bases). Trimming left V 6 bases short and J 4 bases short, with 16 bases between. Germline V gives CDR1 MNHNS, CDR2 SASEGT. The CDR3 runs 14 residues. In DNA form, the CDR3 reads TGTGCCAGCAGCCTCGTACAGGGGGGGTACGAGCAGTACTTC. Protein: CASSLVQGGYEQYF.

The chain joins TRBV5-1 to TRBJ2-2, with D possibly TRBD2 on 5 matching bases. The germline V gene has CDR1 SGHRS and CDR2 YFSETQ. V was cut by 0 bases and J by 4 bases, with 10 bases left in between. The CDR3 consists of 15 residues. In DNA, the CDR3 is TGCGCCAGCAGCTTGGCCCGGGATCGCACCGGGGAGCTGTTTTTT. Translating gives CASSLARDRTGELFF.

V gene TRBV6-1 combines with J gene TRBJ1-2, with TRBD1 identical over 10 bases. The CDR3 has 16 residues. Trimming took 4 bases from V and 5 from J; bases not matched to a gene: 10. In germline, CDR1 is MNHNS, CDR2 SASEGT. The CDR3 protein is CASSAFGDRGEYGYTF. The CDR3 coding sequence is TGTGCCAGCAGTGCATTTGGGGACAGGGGAGAATATGGCTACACCTTC.